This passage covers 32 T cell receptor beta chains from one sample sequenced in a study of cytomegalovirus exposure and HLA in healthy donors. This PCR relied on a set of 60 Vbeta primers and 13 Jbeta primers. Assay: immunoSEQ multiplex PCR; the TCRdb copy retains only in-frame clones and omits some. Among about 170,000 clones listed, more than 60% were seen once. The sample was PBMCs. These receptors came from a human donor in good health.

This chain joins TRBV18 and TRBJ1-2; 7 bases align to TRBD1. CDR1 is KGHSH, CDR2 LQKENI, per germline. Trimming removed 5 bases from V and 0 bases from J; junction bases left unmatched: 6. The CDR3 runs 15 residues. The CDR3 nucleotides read TGTGCCAGCTCAGCGACAGGGTCCCCTAACTATGGCTACACCTTC. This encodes CASSATGSPNYGYTF. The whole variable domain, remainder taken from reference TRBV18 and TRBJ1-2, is NAGVMQNPRHLVRRRGQEARLRCSPMKGHSHVYWYRQLPEEGLKFMVYLQKENIIDESGMPKERFSAEFPKEGPSILRIQQVVRGDSAAYFCASSATGSPNYGYTFGSGTRLTVV.

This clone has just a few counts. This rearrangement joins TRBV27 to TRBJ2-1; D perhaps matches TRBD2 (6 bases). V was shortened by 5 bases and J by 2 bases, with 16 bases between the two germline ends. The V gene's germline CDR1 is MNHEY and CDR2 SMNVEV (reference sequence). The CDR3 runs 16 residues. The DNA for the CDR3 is TGTGCCAGCAGTCCCTACTCCGGGACTCCCTACAATGAGCAGTTCTTC. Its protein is CASSPYSGTPYNEQFF.

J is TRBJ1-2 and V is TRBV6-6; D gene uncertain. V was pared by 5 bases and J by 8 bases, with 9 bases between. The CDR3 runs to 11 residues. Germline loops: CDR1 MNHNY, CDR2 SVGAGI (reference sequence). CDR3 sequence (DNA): TGTGCCAGCAGTGAGGATTACGGCTACACCTTC. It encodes CASSEDYGYTF.

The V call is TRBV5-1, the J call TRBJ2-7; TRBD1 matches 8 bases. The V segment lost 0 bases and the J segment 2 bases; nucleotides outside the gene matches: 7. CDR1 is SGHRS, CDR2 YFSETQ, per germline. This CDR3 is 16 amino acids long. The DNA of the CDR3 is TGCGCCAGCAGCTTGGACCCGGACAGGGTACCCTACGAGCAGTACTTC. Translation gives CASSLDPDRVPYEQYF.

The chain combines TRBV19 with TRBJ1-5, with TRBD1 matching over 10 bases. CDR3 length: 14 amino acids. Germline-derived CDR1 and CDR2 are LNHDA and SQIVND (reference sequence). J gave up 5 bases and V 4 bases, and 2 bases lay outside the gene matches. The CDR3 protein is CASSTTGGHQPQHF. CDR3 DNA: TGTGCCAGTAGTACGACAGGGGGCCATCAGCCCCAGCATTTT.

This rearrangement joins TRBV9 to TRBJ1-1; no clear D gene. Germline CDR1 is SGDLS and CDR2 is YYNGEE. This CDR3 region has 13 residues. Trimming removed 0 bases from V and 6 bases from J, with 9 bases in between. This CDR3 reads CASSVVGGAEAFF. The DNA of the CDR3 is TGTGCCAGCAGCGTAGTTGGCGGAGCTGAAGCTTTCTTT.

The CDR3 DNA follows: TGTGCCAGCAGCTTAGGGTTTAGCTCCTACAATGAGCAGTTCTTC. Translated, it gives CASSLGFSSYNEQFF. The gene calls are TRBV7-9 and TRBJ2-1; no clear D gene. Per germline, CDR1 SEHNR and CDR2 FQNEAQ (reference sequence). The ends were cut back, 1 base at V and 0 bases at J, with 7 bases in the middle. The CDR3 consists of 15 residues.

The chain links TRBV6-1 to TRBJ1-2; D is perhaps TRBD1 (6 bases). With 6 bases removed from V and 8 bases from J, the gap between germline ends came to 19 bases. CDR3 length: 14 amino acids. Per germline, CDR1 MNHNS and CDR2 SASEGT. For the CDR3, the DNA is TGTGCCAGCAGAAACAGGGCCGCCGGTTGGGGCTACACCTTC. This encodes CASRNRAAGWGYTF.

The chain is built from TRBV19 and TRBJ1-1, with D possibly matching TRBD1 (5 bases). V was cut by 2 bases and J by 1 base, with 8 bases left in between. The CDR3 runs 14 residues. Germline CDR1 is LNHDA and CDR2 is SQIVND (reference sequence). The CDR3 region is CASSIHQGNTEAFF. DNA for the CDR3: TGTGCCAGTAGTATACACCAGGGGAACACTGAAGCTTTCTTT.

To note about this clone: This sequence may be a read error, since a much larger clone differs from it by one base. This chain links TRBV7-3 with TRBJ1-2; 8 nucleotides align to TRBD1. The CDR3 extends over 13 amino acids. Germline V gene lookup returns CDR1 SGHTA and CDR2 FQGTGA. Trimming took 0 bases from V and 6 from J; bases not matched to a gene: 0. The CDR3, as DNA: TGTGCCAGCAGCTTAACGACAGGGGATGGCTACACCTTC. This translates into CASSLTTGDGYTF.

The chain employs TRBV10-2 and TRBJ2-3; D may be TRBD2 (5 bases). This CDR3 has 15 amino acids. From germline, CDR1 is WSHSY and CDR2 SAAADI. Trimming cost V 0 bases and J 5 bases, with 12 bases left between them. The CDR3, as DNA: TGCGCCAGCAGTGAGTCCTACAGCGGTCTAGATACGCAGTATTTT. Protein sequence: CASSESYSGLDTQYF.

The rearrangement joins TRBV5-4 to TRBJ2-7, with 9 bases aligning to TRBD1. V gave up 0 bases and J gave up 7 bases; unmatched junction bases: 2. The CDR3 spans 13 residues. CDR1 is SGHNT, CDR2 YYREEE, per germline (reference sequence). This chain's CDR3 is CASSLDRGHEQYF. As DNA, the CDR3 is TGTGCCAGCAGCTTGGACAGGGGGCATGAGCAGTACTTC.

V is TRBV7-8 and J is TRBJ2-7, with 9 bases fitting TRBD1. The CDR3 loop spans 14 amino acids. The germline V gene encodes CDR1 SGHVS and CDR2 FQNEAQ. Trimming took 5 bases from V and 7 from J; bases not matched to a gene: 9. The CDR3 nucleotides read TGTGCCAGCAGCGTCCGGGACAGGGCGCAAGAGCAGTACTTC. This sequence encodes CASSVRDRAQEQYF.

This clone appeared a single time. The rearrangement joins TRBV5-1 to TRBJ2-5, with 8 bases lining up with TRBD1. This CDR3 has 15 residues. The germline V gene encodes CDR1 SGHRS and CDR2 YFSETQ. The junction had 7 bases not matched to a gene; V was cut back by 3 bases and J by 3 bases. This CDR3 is CASSSRTGWEETQYF. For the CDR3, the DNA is TGCGCCAGCAGCTCCCGGACAGGGTGGGAAGAGACCCAGTACTTC.

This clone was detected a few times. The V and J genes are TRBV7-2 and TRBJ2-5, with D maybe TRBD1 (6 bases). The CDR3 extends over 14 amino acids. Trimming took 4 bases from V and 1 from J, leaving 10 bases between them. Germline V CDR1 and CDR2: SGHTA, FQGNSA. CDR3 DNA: TGTGCCAGCAGCTCCCGACAGGTCCAAGAGACCCAGTACTTC. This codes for CASSSRQVQETQYF.

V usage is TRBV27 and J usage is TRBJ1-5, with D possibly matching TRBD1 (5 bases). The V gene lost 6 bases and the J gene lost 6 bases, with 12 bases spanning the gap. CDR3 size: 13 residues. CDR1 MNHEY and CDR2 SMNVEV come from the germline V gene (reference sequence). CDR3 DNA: TGTGCCAGCAGCCCACGGGGGTTTCAGCCCCAGCATTTT. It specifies CASSPRGFQPQHF.

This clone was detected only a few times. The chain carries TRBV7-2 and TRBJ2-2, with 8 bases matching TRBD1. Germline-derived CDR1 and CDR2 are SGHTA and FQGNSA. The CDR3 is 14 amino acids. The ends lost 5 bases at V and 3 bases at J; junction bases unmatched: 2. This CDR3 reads CASSGQGYTGELFF. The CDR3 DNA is TGTGCCAGCAGCGGACAGGGCTACACCGGGGAGCTGTTTTTT.

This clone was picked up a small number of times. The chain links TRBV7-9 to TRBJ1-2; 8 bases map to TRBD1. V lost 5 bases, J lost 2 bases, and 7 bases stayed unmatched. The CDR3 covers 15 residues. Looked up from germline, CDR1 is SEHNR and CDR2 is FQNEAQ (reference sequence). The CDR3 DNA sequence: TGTGCCAGCAGCCTACAGGGGGATAGCAACTATGGCTACACCTTC. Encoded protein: CASSLQGDSNYGYTF.

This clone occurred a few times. The CDR3 region is CASSYSRTSSYEQYF. The CDR3 DNA follows: TGTGCCAGCAGTTACTCGAGGACTAGCAGCTACGAGCAGTACTTC. This sequence joins TRBV6-5 and TRBJ2-7; 8 bases line up with TRBD2. The V and J ends lost 0 bases and 3 bases, in that order; junction bases with no gene match: 4. The germline V gene encodes CDR1 MNHEY and CDR2 SVGAGI. The CDR3 runs 15 residues.

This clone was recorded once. CDR3 in DNA: TGTGCCAGCAGAGTAGCGTTGGGGAAGGAGACCCAGTACTTC. Protein product: CASRVALGKETQYF. This chain connects TRBV2 to TRBJ2-5; D might be TRBD2 (5 bases). There are 14 residues in the CDR3. Between the trimmed V and J ends, which lost 6 bases and 5 bases, there was a span of 16 bases. Per the germline V gene, CDR1 is SNHLY and CDR2 is FYNNEI.

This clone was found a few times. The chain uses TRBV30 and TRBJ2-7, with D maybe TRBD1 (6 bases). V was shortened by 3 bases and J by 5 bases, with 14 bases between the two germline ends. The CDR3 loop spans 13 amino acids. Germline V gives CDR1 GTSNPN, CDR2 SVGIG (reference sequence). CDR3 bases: TGTGCCTGGAGAAGGGGGTCGAGGGACGAGCAGTACTTC. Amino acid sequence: CAWRRGSRDEQYF.

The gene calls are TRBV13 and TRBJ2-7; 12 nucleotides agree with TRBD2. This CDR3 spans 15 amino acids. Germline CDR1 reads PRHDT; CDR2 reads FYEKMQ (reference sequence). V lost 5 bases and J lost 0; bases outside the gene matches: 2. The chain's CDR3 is CASSRTSGVSYEQYF. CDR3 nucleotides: TGTGCCAGCAGCCGGACTAGCGGGGTCTCCTACGAGCAGTACTTC.

CDR3 protein: CATSRQGGNYGYTF. CDR3 nucleotides: TGTGCCACCAGCAGGCAAGGGGGCAACTATGGCTACACCTTC. The chain employs TRBV15 and TRBJ1-2; TRBD1 matches 7 bases. V gave up 3 bases and J gave up 2 bases; unmatched junction bases: 3. Germline-derived CDR1 and CDR2 are LNHNV and YYDKDF (reference sequence). The CDR3 is 14 amino acids. The full variable domain, rest sourced from reference TRBV15 and TRBJ1-2, is DAMVIQNPRYQVTQFGKPVTLSCSQTLNHNVMYWYQQKSSQAPKLLFHYYDKDFNNEADTPDNFQSRRPNTSFCFLDIRSPGLGDTAMYLCATSRQGGNYGYTFGSGTRLTVV.

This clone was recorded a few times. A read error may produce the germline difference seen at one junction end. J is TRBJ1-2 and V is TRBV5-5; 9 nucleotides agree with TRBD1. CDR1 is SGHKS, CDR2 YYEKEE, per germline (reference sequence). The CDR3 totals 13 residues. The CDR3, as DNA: TGTGCCAGCAGCTTGGCCTTCCGGACAGGGGCCTACTTC. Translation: CASSLAFRTGAYF.

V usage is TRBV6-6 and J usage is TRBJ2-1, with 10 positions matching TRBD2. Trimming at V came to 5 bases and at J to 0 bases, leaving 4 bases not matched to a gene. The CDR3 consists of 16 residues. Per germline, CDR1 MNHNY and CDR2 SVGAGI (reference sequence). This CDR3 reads CASSGQRGGSYNEQFF. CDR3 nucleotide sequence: TGTGCCAGCAGTGGGCAGCGGGGGGGCTCCTACAATGAGCAGTTCTTC.

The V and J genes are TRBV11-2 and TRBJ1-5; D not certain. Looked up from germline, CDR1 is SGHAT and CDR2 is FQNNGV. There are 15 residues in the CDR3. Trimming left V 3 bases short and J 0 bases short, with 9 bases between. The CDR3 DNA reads TGTGCCAGCAGCTTGGGAGGGTATAGCAATCAGCCCCAGCATTTT. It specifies CASSLGGYSNQPQHF.

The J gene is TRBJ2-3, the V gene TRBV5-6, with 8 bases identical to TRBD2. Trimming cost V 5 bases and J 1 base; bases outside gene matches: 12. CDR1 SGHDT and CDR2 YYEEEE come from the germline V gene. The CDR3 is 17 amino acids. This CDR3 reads CASRSGLVIRGTDTQYF. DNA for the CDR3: TGTGCCAGCAGGTCGGGACTAGTAATTAGAGGCACAGATACGCAGTATTTT.

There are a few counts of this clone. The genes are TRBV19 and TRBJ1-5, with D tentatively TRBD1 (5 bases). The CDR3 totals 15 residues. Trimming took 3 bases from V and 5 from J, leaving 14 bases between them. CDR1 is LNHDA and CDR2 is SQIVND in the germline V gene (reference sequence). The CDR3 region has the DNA TGTGCCAGTAGTATGCAGGGACTCTTGGATCAGCCCCAGCATTTT. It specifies CASSMQGLLDQPQHF.

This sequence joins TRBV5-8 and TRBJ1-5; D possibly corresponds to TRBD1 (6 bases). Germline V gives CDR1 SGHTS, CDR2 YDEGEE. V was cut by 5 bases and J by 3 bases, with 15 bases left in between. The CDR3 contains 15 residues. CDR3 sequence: CASSFWNRDNQPQHF. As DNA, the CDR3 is TGTGCCAGCAGTTTCTGGAACAGGGACAATCAGCCCCAGCATTTT.

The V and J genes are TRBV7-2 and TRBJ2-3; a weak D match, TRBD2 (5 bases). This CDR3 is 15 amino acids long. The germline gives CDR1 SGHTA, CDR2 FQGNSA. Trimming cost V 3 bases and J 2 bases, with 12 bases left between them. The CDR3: CASSFRTEFTDTQYF. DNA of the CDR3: TGTGCCAGCAGCTTCCGGACTGAATTCACAGATACGCAGTATTTT.

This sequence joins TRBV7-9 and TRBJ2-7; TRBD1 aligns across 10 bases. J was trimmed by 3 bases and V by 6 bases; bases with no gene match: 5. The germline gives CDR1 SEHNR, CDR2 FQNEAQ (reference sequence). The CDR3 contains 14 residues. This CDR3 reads CASSAGTGDYEQYF. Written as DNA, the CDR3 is TGTGCCAGCAGTGCCGGGACAGGGGACTACGAGCAGTACTTC.

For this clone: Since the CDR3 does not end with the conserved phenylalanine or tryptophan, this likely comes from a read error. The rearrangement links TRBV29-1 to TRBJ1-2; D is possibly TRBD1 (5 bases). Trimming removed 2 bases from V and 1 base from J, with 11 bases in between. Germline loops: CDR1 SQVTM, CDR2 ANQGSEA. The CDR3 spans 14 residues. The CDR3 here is CSVETEDSNYGYTL. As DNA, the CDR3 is TGCAGCGTTGAAACCGAAGACAGTAACTATGGCTACACCCTC.